This TCR beta chain was identified in a study of T cell repertoires in cytomegalovirus infection. Study-wide background: The public TCR beta signatures pointed to both CMV infection and matching HLA type. The study, taken as a whole, reports: Clonotype analysis showed dominance of the ex vivo response by HLA-C-restricted CMV-specific TCR beta clonotypes.

V was cut by 4 bases and J by 6 bases, with 14 bases left in between. The germline gives CDR1 SGHTA, CDR2 FQGNSA. The CDR3 is 14 amino acids. One entry per CDR3 protein, called by TCRdb with MiXCR from the reads. In the table there are about 830,000 distinct CDR3 sequences, over 25% of which are singletons. In this sample, this clonotype turned up a few times. What it recognizes is unknown. The material sequenced was cultured CD8+ T cells from PBMCs, taken from culture after CMV antigen stimulation. V usage is TRBV7-2 and J usage is TRBJ2-3, with D maybe TRBD2 (5 bases). The TCR originated in a human donor in good health (CMV status not recorded). Some clones in this sample may be carry-over from other donors' samples. The CDR3 sequence is CASSSNPGFDTQYF. Here the CDR3 DNA reads TGTGCCAGCAGCTCCAACCCGGGGTTCGATACGCAGTATTTT.